This TCR beta chain is drawn from a study of T cell responses to AZD1222 COVID-19 vaccine. The table came from immunoSEQ multiplex PCR; TCRdb's copy has only in-frame clones and leaves some out. This table has roughly 130,000 clones, more than 90% appearing once. Of note for this clone: Its matching antigen is unknown.

Notes on the study in general: Repertoire sampling occurred only after the peak T cell response. The donors showed a predominance of white British ancestry and of females, with possible underestimation of clonal diversity. Only 6 or 7 people who got AZD1222 tested seropositive at baseline.

Source: peripheral blood, taken on day 0 of AZD1222 vaccination. The clonotype comes from an adult in good health.

The CDR3 is CASRDDSYTEAFF. The CDR3 DNA reads as TGTGCCAGCAGAGATGACAGTTACACTGAAGCTTTCTTT. The chain is built from TRBV6-5 and TRBJ1-1, with D perhaps matching TRBD1 (5 bases). The CDR3 covers 13 residues. Germline V gene lookup returns CDR1 MNHEY and CDR2 SVGAGI. The V end lost 6 bases, the J end lost 3 bases, and 11 bases lay between the germline ends.